This T cell receptor (beta chain) was identified during a study of T cell responses to AZD1222 COVID-19 vaccine. The method was immunoSEQ multiplex PCR; TCRdb's version includes in-frame clones alone and lacks a portion of them. The sample has 100,000 to 150,000 clones, 90% to 95% seen once; the top ten hold approximately 1.6%. This CDR3 is 16 amino acids long. Trimming removed 0 bases from V and 2 bases from J, with 13 bases in between. CDR1 is SGDLS and CDR2 is YYNGEE in the germline V gene. This receptor was taken from an adult in good health. The specimen comprised peripheral blood, sampled on day 0 of AZD1222 vaccination. J is TRBJ2-3 and V is TRBV9; D might be TRBD2 (6 bases). CDR3 loop: CASSVGSSVLTDTQYF. CDR3 coding DNA: TGTGCCAGCAGCGTAGGGTCTAGCGTTCTCACAGATACGCAGTATTTT.